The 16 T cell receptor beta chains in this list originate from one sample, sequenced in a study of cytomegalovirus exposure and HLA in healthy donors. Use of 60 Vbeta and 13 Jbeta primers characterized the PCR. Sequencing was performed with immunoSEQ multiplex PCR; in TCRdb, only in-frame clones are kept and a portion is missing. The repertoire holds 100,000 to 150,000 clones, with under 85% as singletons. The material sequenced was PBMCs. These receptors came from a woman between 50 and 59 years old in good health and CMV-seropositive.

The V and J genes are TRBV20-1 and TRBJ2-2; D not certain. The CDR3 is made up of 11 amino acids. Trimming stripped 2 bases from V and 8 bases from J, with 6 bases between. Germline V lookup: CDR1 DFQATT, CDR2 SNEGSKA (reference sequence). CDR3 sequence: CSARYFGELFF. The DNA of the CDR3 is TGCAGTGCTAGATACTTTGGGGAGCTGTTTTTT.

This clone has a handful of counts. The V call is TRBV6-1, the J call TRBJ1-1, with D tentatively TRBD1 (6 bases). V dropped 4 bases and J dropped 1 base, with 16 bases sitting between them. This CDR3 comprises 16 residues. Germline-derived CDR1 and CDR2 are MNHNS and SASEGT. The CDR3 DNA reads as TGTGCCAGCAGTGGGGGGACATCCTATTGGAACACTGAAGCTTTCTTT. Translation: CASSGGTSYWNTEAFF.

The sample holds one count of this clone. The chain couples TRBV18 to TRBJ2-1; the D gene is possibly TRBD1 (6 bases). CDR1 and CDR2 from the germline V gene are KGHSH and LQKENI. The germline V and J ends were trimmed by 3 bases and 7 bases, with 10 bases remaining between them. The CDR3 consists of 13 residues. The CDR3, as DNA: TGTGCCAGCTCACCCCAGGGGTTTAATGAGCAGTTCTTC. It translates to CASSPQGFNEQFF.

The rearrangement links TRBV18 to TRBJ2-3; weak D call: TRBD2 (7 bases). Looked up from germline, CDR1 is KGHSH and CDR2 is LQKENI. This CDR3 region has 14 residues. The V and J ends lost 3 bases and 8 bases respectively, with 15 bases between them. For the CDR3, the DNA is TGTGCCAGCTCACCTCCTTCGGGGGGCCCTACGCAGTATTTT. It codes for CASSPPSGGPTQYF.

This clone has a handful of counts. In DNA form, the CDR3 reads TGTGCCAGCAGCAGATCAACAGGGGATGGCTACACCTTC. Translating it yields CASSRSTGDGYTF. J is TRBJ1-2 and V is TRBV21-1; the D call in the table, TRBD1, was not verified against the DNA. TRBV21-1 is reported as a pseudogene. The CDR3 consists of 13 residues.

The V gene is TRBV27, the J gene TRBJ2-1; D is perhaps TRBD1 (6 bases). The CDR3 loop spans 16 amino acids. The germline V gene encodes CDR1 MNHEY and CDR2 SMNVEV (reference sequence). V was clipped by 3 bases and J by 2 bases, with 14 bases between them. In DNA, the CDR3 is TGTGCCAGCAGTTTCAAACAGGGCCACCCCTACAATGAGCAGTTCTTC. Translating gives CASSFKQGHPYNEQFF.

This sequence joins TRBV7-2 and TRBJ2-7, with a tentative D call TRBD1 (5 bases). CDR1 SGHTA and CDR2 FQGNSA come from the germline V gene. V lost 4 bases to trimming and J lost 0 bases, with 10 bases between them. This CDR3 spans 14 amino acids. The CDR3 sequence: CASSSVGVSYEQYF. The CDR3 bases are TGTGCCAGCAGCTCAGTAGGGGTCTCCTACGAGCAGTACTTC.

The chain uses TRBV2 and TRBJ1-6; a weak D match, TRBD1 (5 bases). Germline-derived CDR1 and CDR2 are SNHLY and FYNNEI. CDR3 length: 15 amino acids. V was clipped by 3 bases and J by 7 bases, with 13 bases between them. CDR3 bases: TGTGCCAGCAGTGAGCAGGGCCCACGAAATTCACCCCTCCACTTT. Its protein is CASSEQGPRNSPLHF.

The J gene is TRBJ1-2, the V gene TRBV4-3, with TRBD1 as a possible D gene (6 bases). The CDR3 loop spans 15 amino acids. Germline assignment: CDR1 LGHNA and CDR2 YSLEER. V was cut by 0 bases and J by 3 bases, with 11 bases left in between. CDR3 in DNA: TGCGCCAGCAGCCAAGATATCGCAGGGGACTATGGCTACACCTTC. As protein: CASSQDIAGDYGYTF.

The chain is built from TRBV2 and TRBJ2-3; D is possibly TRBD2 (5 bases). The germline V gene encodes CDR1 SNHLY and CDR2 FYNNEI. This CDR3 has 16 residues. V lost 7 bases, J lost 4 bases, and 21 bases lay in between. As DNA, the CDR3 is TGTGCCAGCATGCAGAACCCCGGACTGAATGCAGATACGCAGTATTTT. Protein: CASMQNPGLNADTQYF.

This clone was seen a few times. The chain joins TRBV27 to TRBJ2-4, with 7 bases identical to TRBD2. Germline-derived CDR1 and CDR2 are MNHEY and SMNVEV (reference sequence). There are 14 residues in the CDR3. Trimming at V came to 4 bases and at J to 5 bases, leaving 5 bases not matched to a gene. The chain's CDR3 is CASSWGGRQNIQYF. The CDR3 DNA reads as TGTGCCAGCAGTTGGGGGGGGAGGCAAAACATTCAGTACTTC.

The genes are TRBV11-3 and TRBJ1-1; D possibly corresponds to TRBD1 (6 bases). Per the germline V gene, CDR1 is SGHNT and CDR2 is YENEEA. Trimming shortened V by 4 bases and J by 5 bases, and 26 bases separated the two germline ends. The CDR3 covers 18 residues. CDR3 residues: CASSSPYWSDRFRTEAFF. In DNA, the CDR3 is TGTGCCAGCAGCTCGCCTTACTGGAGCGACAGGTTTAGGACTGAAGCTTTCTTT.

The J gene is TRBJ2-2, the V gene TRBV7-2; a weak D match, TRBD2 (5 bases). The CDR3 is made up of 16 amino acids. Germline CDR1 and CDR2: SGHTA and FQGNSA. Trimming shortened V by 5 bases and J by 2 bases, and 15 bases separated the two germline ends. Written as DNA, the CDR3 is TGTGCCAGCAGCACCTCCCAAGGGAGAAACACCGGGGAGCTGTTTTTT. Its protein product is CASSTSQGRNTGELFF.

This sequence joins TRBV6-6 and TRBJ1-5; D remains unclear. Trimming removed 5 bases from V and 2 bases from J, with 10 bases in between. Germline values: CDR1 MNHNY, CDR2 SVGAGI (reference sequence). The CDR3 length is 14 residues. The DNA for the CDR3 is TGTGCCAGCAGTCTCATTTCGGGCAATCAGCCCCAGCATTTT. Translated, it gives CASSLISGNQPQHF.

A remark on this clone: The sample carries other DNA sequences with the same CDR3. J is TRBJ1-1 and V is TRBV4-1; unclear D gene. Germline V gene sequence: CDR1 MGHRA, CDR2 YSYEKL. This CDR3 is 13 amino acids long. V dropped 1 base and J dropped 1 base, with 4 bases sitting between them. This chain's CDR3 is CASSQVQNTEAFF. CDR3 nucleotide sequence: TGCGCCAGCAGCCAAGTACAGAACACTGAAGCTTTCTTT.

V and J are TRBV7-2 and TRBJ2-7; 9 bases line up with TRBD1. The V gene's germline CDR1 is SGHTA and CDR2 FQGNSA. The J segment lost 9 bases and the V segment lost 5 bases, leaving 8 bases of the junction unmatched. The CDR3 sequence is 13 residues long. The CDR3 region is CASSPDRGIGQYF. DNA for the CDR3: TGTGCCAGCAGCCCGGACAGGGGTATCGGGCAGTACTTC.